Listed here are 13 T cell receptor beta chains from one sample, sequenced in a study of shared clonotypes between healthy human individuals. Clones were sequenced by immunoSEQ multiplex PCR, and TCRdb holds only the in-frame ones, with some missing. The table lists about 340,000 clones, roughly 70% of them singletons. The sequenced sample consisted of memory CD4+ T cells sorted from blood. Noted subset: CD45RA-negative fraction. Source of these receptors: a man aged 25 to 40 in good health.

This clone was counted a few times. This chain joins TRBV6-1 and TRBJ1-5; D possibly corresponds to TRBD1 (5 bases). CDR1 is MNHNS and CDR2 is SASEGT in the germline V gene. The V end lost 3 bases, the J end lost 0 bases, and 18 bases lay between the germline ends. This CDR3 contains 18 residues. In DNA, the CDR3 is TGTGCCAGCAGTGATTTTGGTGGGGGGAGACTTAGCAATCAGCCCCAGCATTTT. Amino acids: CASSDFGGGRLSNQPQHF.

The chain employs TRBV12-5 and TRBJ2-5; 13 bases align to TRBD2. CDR3 length equals 17 residues. V gave up 6 bases and J gave up 1 base; unmatched junction bases: 8. Germline V gene data show CDR1 as LGHNT and CDR2 as FRNRAP. The CDR3 is CASGLGLAGVGQETQYF. The CDR3 coding sequence is TGTGCTAGTGGCCTTGGACTAGCGGGAGTGGGCCAAGAGACCCAGTACTTC.

In nucleotides, the CDR3 is TGTGCCAGCTCACCAAGGCGGGAGGGCTACGAGCAGTACTTC. Translated, it gives CASSPRREGYEQYF. The chain uses TRBV18 and TRBJ2-7, with 9 bases lining up with TRBD2. Losses at the gene ends were 2 bases for V and 3 bases for J; bases not matched to a gene: 2. Per germline, CDR1 KGHSH and CDR2 LQKENI. The CDR3 length is 14 residues.

The chain recombines TRBV5-4 with TRBJ1-1, with D tentatively TRBD1 (5 bases). The CDR3 totals 14 residues. CDR1 and CDR2 (germline): SGHNT, YYREEE (reference sequence). Trimming took off 2 bases at V and 2 bases at J, with 10 bases between the two ends. CDR3 nucleotide sequence: TGTGCCAGCAGCTTTAGGACAACTAACACTGAAGCTTTCTTT. Protein product: CASSFRTTNTEAFF.

This clone is a singleton in its sample. The chain links TRBV11-3 to TRBJ2-7, with D perhaps TRBD2 (5 bases). Trimming shortened V by 5 bases and J by 3 bases, and 11 bases separated the two germline ends. Germline loops: CDR1 SGHNT, CDR2 YENEEA. The CDR3 has 13 residues. The CDR3: CASSPEAGYEQYF. CDR3 DNA: TGTGCCAGCAGCCCGGAGGCGGGCTACGAGCAGTACTTC.

The rearrangement joins TRBV6-5 to TRBJ2-2, with D unresolved. Germline V CDR1 and CDR2: MNHEY, SVGAGI. The V end was cut by 4 bases, the J end by 5 bases, with 14 bases between. The CDR3 runs to 15 residues. As DNA, the CDR3 is TGTGCCAGCAGTTCCCCTAGTAGAAGTACCGGGGAGCTGTTTTTT. Amino acid sequence: CASSSPSRSTGELFF.

On this clone itself: One junction end does not reproduce the germline sequence, and a read error may be involved. V gene TRBV7-7 combines with J gene TRBJ1-5; weak D call: TRBD1 (6 bases). The germline V gene has CDR1 SSHAT and CDR2 FNYEAQ (reference sequence). CDR3 length: 20 amino acids. The CDR3: CASSSETNDRNLYSNQPQHF. CDR3 nucleotides: TGTGCTAGCAGCTCCGAAACGAACGACAGGAATCTATATAGCAATCAGCCCCAGCATTTT.

The J gene is TRBJ2-3, the V gene TRBV10-1; the D is unclear. Germline CDR1 WNHNN, CDR2 SYGVQD (reference sequence). Deletions cut 2 bases from V and 4 bases from J, with 7 bases between. The CDR3 runs to 13 residues. The CDR3 DNA reads TGCGCCAGCAGTGAGGTTGGCGCAGATACGCAGTATTTT. Translating it yields CASSEVGADTQYF.

This rearrangement joins TRBV7-8 to TRBJ2-1; possibly TRBD2 for D (5 bases). Trimming stripped 5 bases from V and 5 bases from J, with 16 bases between. Germline V lookup: CDR1 SGHVS, CDR2 FQNEAQ. This CDR3 region has 15 residues. CDR3 sequence: CASSDLAGLNNEQFF. Here the CDR3 DNA reads TGTGCCAGCAGCGACCTAGCAGGTCTCAACAATGAGCAGTTCTTC.

V gene TRBV11-2 combines with J gene TRBJ2-1; TRBD1 is a possible D gene (5 bases). CDR3 length: 14 residues. Trimming removed 8 bases at V and 0 bases at J, with 11 bases between. Germline V CDR1 and CDR2: SGHAT, FQNNGV. CDR3 sequence reads: CASRRGASYNEQFF. DNA of the CDR3: TGTGCCAGCCGCCGTGGGGCCTCCTACAATGAGCAGTTCTTC.

The chain has TRBV28 and TRBJ1-4; D possibly corresponds to TRBD1 (5 bases). Between the trimmed V and J ends, which lost 2 bases and 8 bases, there was a span of 15 bases. Germline-derived CDR1 and CDR2 are MDHEN and SYDVKM. The CDR3 loop spans 15 amino acids. CDR3 coding DNA: TGTGCCAGCAGTTTAGGGGGGACGGAGTCAGAAAAACTGTTTTTT. Translation: CASSLGGTESEKLFF. The whole variable domain, filled in from reference TRBV28 and TRBJ1-4, reads DVKVTQSSRYLVKRTGEKVFLECVQDMDHENMFWYRQDPGLGLRLIYFSYDVKMKEKGDIPEGYSVSREKKERFSLILESASTNQTSMYLCASSLGGTESEKLFFGSGTQLSVL.

This clone was counted once. The chain carries TRBV11-2 and TRBJ2-3; 14 bases agree with TRBD2. V lost 5 bases to trimming and J lost 2 bases; unmatched junction nucleotides: 9. There are 18 residues in the CDR3. Germline V gene lookup returns CDR1 SGHAT and CDR2 FQNNGV. In DNA form, the CDR3 reads TGTGCCAGCAGCCCTCGACCGACTAGCGGGAGGGTCACAGATACGCAGTATTTT. Translating it yields CASSPRPTSGRVTDTQYF.

This clone showed up just once. V usage is TRBV7-9 and J usage is TRBJ1-2; possibly TRBD1 for D (6 bases). In germline, CDR1 is SEHNR, CDR2 FQNEAQ (reference sequence). The V end was cut by 5 bases, the J end by 2 bases, with 12 bases between. This CDR3 has 14 residues. The CDR3 protein is CASSITRGNYGYTF. Written as DNA, the CDR3 is TGTGCCAGCAGCATTACCAGGGGAAACTATGGCTACACCTTC. The full variable domain, rest sourced from reference TRBV7-9 and TRBJ1-2, is DTGVSQNPRHKITKRGQNVTFRCDPISEHNRLYWYRQTLGQGPEFLTYFQNEAQLEKSRLLSDRFSAERPKGSFSTLEIQRTEQGDSAMYLCASSITRGNYGYTFGSGTRLTVV.